The sequence of this TCR beta chain was determined in a study of blood T cell repertoires in COVID-19. Repertoires were generated with immunoSEQ multiplex PCR, while TCRdb's copy carries only in-frame clones and drops some. The data show around 97,000 clones, 88% seen once. The receptor was derived from a human donor in a cohort sampled during active COVID-19. The sequenced sample consisted of peripheral blood.

This chain's CDR3 is CASSLAGQGGDTQYF. CDR3 bases: TGTGCCAGCAGCTTAGCGGGACAGGGGGGCGATACGCAGTATTTT. The chain is built from TRBV11-3 and TRBJ2-3; TRBD1 matches 11 bases. Germline V gene lookup returns CDR1 SGHNT and CDR2 YENEEA. The CDR3 has 15 amino acids. The J segment lost 6 bases and the V segment lost 1 base, leaving 3 bases of the junction unmatched.